The 22 T cell receptor beta chains listed next were all sequenced from one sample in a study of blood T cell repertoires in COVID-19. The repertoire was sequenced with immunoSEQ multiplex PCR; TCRdb's copy has only in-frame clones and lacks some. The sample yields 90,000 to 150,000 clones, approximately 85% seen once. The specimen was peripheral blood. The source of these receptors is an elderly man with acute or convalescent COVID-19.

This sequence joins TRBV14 and TRBJ1-6; TRBD1 agrees at 8 bases. CDR3 length: 14 residues. Germline loops: CDR1 SGHDN, CDR2 FVKESK. Trimming at V came to 1 base and at J to 10 bases, leaving 3 bases not matched to a gene. CDR3 amino acids: CASSQGGDRSPLHF. DNA for the CDR3: TGTGCCAGCAGCCAAGGGGGGGACAGGTCACCCCTCCACTTT.

About this clone itself: At one end the junction does not follow the germline gene, possibly because of a read error. V and J are TRBV7-7 and TRBJ2-2, with 11 bases identical to TRBD1. CDR1 and CDR2 (germline): SSHAT, FNYEAQ (reference sequence). The CDR3 loop spans 17 amino acids. The CDR3 is CASSQDRGRRSAGELFF. The CDR3 DNA sequence: TGTGCTAGCAGCCAGGACAGGGGGCGGAGGTCAGCCGGGGAGCTGTTTTTT. The variable domain in full, completed from reference TRBV7-7 and TRBJ2-2, reads GAGVSQSPRYKVTKRGQDVTLRCDPISSHATLYWYQQALGQGPEFLTYFNYEAQPDKSGLPSDRFSAERPEGSISTLTIQRTEQRDSAMYRCASSQDRGRRSAGELFFGEGSRLTVL.

V is TRBV7-2 and J is TRBJ1-2; maybe TRBD1 (5 bases). CDR1 and CDR2 from the germline V gene are SGHTA and FQGNSA. V was clipped by 0 bases and J by 2 bases, with 10 bases between them. This CDR3 is 15 amino acids long. The CDR3 DNA is TGTGCCAGCAGCTTAGCCTGGGGGGAAAACTATGGCTACACCTTC. Encoded protein: CASSLAWGENYGYTF.

This clone has just one count. The chain joins TRBV3-1 (or the pseudogene TRBV3-2) to TRBJ2-5; tentatively, D is TRBD2 (6 bases). V lost 0 bases, J lost 2 bases, and 10 bases lay in between. The CDR3 has 15 residues. The V gene's germline CDR1 is LGHDT and CDR2 YNNKEL (reference sequence). The CDR3 DNA sequence: TGTGCCAGCAGCCAAGAAATAGCGGAACAAGAGACCCAGTACTTC. As protein: CASSQEIAEQETQYF.

V usage is TRBV5-1 and J usage is TRBJ1-1, with 8 bases matching TRBD1. V lost 5 bases and J lost 10; bases outside the gene matches: 7. The CDR3 is made up of 12 amino acids. From germline, CDR1 is SGHRS and CDR2 YFSETQ. CDR3 nucleotide sequence: TGCGCCAGCAGAGATACCGGGACAGGAGCTTTCTTT. Translating gives CASRDTGTGAFF.

V usage is TRBV7-9 and J usage is TRBJ1-1; a possible D gene is TRBD1 (6 bases). The CDR3 is made up of 14 amino acids. The V gene lost 5 bases and the J gene lost 6 bases, with 16 bases spanning the gap. Looked up from germline, CDR1 is SEHNR and CDR2 is FQNEAQ (reference sequence). Here the CDR3 DNA reads TGTGCCAGCAGCGTGGACAGTGATCTGGCTGAAGCTTTCTTT. Encoded protein: CASSVDSDLAEAFF.

The chain uses TRBV3-1 (or the pseudogene TRBV3-2) and TRBJ1-1; D remains unclear. CDR3 size: 17 residues. V lost 1 base and J lost 3, with 18 bases in between. The V gene's germline CDR1 is LGHDT and CDR2 YNNKEL (reference sequence). CDR3 in DNA: TGTGCCAGCAGCCAAGGGTGGGCCACCTCTGGGCACACTGAAGCTTTCTTT. The encoded protein is CASSQGWATSGHTEAFF.

Regarding this clone: A much larger clone lies a single base off, so this may be a read error. This rearrangement joins TRBV5-1 to TRBJ1-4, with 8 bases identical to TRBD1. With 2 bases clipped from V and 4 bases from J, the junction kept 4 bases outside the gene matches. The CDR3 length is 15 residues. Germline V CDR1 and CDR2: SGHRS, YFSETQ. Written as DNA, the CDR3 is TGCGCCAGCAGCTTTTCAGGGGGCGGTAATGAAAAACTGTTTTTT. Protein product: CASSFSGGGNEKLFF.

V usage is TRBV4-3 and J usage is TRBJ1-2; no clear D gene. V shed 0 bases and J shed 4 bases, with 6 bases lying between them. Germline-derived CDR1 and CDR2 are LGHNA and YSLEER. This CDR3 is built from 13 residues. CDR3 coding DNA: TGCGCCAGCAGCCAAGATTACAGCTATGGCTACACCTTC. The encoded protein is CASSQDYSYGYTF.

As to this clone: At the DNA level, this CDR3 is encoded by other sequences in the same sample as well. V is TRBV6-5 and J is TRBJ1-1, with unresolved D. The CDR3 consists of 14 residues. The V end was cut by 0 bases, the J end by 1 base, with 6 bases between. Looked up from germline, CDR1 is MNHEY and CDR2 is SVGAGI. Written as DNA, the CDR3 is TGTGCCAGCAGTTACTCGGAGGGGAACACTGAAGCTTTCTTT. This gives the protein CASSYSEGNTEAFF.

This chain's CDR3 is CASSVAASGINEQFF. CDR3 nucleotides: TGTGCCAGCAGCGTAGCGGCTAGCGGAATCAATGAGCAGTTCTTC. V is TRBV9 and J is TRBJ2-1; TRBD2 agrees at 7 bases. The CDR3 loop spans 15 amino acids. The V gene's germline CDR1 is SGDLS and CDR2 YYNGEE. Germline trimming cut 0 bases from V and 6 bases from J; bases unmatched to any gene: 6.

The V call is TRBV11-2, the J call TRBJ2-7; D not certain. The CDR3 runs 14 residues. V was pared by 3 bases and J by 5 bases, with 14 bases between. Germline assignment: CDR1 SGHAT and CDR2 FQNNGV. As DNA, the CDR3 is TGTGCCAGCAGCTTGGGCAGGTTCTTCGACGAGCAGTACTTC. Its protein is CASSLGRFFDEQYF.

This clone was counted between two and nine times. The chain joins TRBV27 to TRBJ1-2, with 7 bases lining up with TRBD1. V was clipped by 5 bases and J by 8 bases; unmatched bases: 8. Germline CDR1 reads MNHEY; CDR2 reads SMNVEV (reference sequence). The CDR3 has 13 amino acids. The CDR3 DNA sequence: TGTGCCAGCAGTCCTAGACAGGGACGGGGCTACACCTTC. Translating it yields CASSPRQGRGYTF.

CDR3 coding DNA: TGCAGCGTTGAGTCGGTGAACACTGAAGCTTTCTTT. Protein product: CSVESVNTEAFF. The J gene is TRBJ1-1, the V gene TRBV29-1; D unresolved. The CDR3 loop spans 12 amino acids. Trimming took 3 bases from V and 0 from J, leaving 5 bases between them. Germline assignment: CDR1 SQVTM and CDR2 ANQGSEA. Complete variable domain (other parts from reference TRBV29-1 and TRBJ1-1): SAVISQKPSRDICQRGTSLTIQCQVDSQVTMMFWYRQQPGQSLTLIATANQGSEATYESGFVIDKFPISRPNLTFSTLTVSNMSPEDSSIYLCSVESVNTEAFFGQGTRLTVV.

This clone has only one observation. The V and J genes are TRBV21-1 and TRBJ2-3; TRBD1 is the table's D call and was not checked against the DNA. TRBV21-1 is marked as a pseudogene. This CDR3 comprises 14 residues. Written as DNA, the CDR3 is TGTGCCAGCTGTTCCAGGAACTCCAATGATACGCAGTATTTT. The encoded protein is CASCSRNSNDTQYF.

The V call is TRBV6-5, the J call TRBJ2-7; TRBD1 matches at 9 bases. The CDR3 contains 14 residues. Germline V gene sequence: CDR1 MNHEY, CDR2 SVGAGI. The V and J ends lost 2 bases and 6 bases, in that order; junction bases with no gene match: 5. Written as DNA, the CDR3 is TGTGCCAGCAGTTACCAATGGACAGGGGTCGAGCAGTACTTC. Translating it yields CASSYQWTGVEQYF.

This chain uses TRBV9 with TRBJ2-1, with 9 bases that match TRBD1. This CDR3 is 14 amino acids long. V lost 6 bases, J lost 8 bases, and 9 bases stayed unmatched. The germline CDR1 and CDR2 sequences are SGDLS and YYNGEE. The CDR3 here is CASNARTGEHEQFF. The CDR3 DNA reads TGTGCCAGCAACGCCAGGACAGGGGAGCATGAGCAGTTCTTC.

The genes are TRBV3-1 (or the pseudogene TRBV3-2) and TRBJ1-1, with D possibly being TRBD1 (6 bases). V gave up 3 bases and J gave up 6 bases, with 14 bases separating them. This CDR3 contains 14 residues. Per germline, CDR1 LGHDT and CDR2 YNNKEL (reference sequence). CDR3 bases: TGTGCCAGCAGCCAGGCACAGGGTAGGGCTGAAGCTTTCTTT. Amino acid sequence: CASSQAQGRAEAFF.

The chain has TRBV5-1 and TRBJ2-7; tentative D call: TRBD1 (5 bases). CDR3 length: 15 amino acids. V gave up 5 bases and J gave up 2 bases, with 17 bases separating them. CDR1 and CDR2 from the germline V gene are SGHRS and YFSETQ. This CDR3 reads CASRVWQGIAYEQYF. In DNA, the CDR3 is TGCGCCAGCAGAGTCTGGCAGGGAATCGCCTACGAGCAGTACTTC.

This clone has only one observation. The V gene is TRBV20-1, the J gene TRBJ1-5, with TRBD1 matching 7 bases. The J segment lost 11 bases and the V segment lost 3 bases, leaving 4 bases of the junction unmatched. Germline V gene data show CDR1 as DFQATT and CDR2 as SNEGSKA (reference sequence). The CDR3 extends over 11 amino acids. The CDR3 reads CSASVTGTQHF. The CDR3 DNA is TGCAGTGCTAGTGTGACAGGGACCCAGCATTTT.

The chain employs TRBV7-2 and TRBJ1-6; no definite D call. The V gene lost 5 bases and the J gene lost 5 bases, with 13 bases spanning the gap. The CDR3 covers 15 residues. Germline-derived CDR1 and CDR2 are SGHTA and FQGNSA. The CDR3: CASSLLGQNNSPLHF. CDR3 coding DNA: TGTGCCAGCAGCCTACTGGGCCAGAATAATTCACCCCTCCACTTT.

The chain employs TRBV27 and TRBJ1-5; the D is unclear. The CDR3 is 15 residues long. The V gene lost 2 bases and the J gene lost 0 bases, with 8 bases spanning the gap. Germline loops: CDR1 MNHEY, CDR2 SMNVEV (reference sequence). CDR3 amino acids: CASSLNIDSNQPQHF. CDR3 DNA sequence: TGTGCCAGCAGTTTAAACATTGATAGCAATCAGCCCCAGCATTTT.